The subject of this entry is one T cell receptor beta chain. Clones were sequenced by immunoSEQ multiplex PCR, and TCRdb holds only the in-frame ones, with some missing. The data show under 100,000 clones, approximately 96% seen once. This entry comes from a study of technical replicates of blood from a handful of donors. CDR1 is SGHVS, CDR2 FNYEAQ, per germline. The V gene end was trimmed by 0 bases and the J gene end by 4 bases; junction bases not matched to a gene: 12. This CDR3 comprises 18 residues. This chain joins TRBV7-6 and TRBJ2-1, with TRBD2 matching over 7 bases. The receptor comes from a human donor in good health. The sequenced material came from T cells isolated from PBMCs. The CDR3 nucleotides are TGTGCCAGCAGCTTAGCTCAGCGAGCTACAGCGGGGTACAATGAGCAGTTCTTC. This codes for CASSLAQRATAGYNEQFF. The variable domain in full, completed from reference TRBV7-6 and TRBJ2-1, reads GAGVSQSPRYKVTKRGQDVALRCDPISGHVSLYWYRQALGQGPEFLTYFNYEAQQDKSGLPNDRFSAERPEGSISTLTIQRTEQRDSAMYRCASSLAQRATAGYNEQFFGPGTRLTVL.